A selection of T cell receptor beta chains follows, all from one sample in a study of long-term antiretroviral therapy in people with HIV. Method: immunoSEQ multiplex PCR; TCRdb's copy keeps in-frame clones and lacks some. This table holds tens of thousands of clones, 75% to 85% found once. Sequenced material: unsorted PBMCs, taken 2.9 years after starting antiretroviral therapy. All receptors come from a man aged 45-65 years with HIV. The CDR3 runs from the conserved cysteine through the conserved F or W. Each record gives: clone size, D gene, J gene, V gene, CDR3 protein, CDR3 DNA. The D gene is left open where the match is weak. Expanded clones are given a class, and other clones once, few, many or no size at all.

clone_size: -
d_call: -
j_call: TRBJ1-2
v_call: TRBV7-2
cdr3_aa: CASSLAYGYTF
cdr3_nt: TGTGCCAGCAGCTTAGCCTATGGCTACACCTTC

clone_size: -
d_call: -
j_call: TRBJ2-7
v_call: TRBV5-5
cdr3_aa: CASSLETRGLEQYF
cdr3_nt: TGTGCCAGCAGCTTGGAAACCCGGGGCTTGGAGCAGTACTTC

clone_size: -
d_call: TRBD1
j_call: TRBJ2-7
v_call: TRBV6-1
cdr3_aa: CASSLDRDGEQYF
cdr3_nt: TGTGCCAGCAGTCTAGACAGGGATGGCGAGCAGTACTTC

clone_size: -
d_call: -
j_call: TRBJ1-5
v_call: TRBV28
cdr3_aa: CASSLGSAKLGNQPQHF
cdr3_nt: TGTGCCAGCAGTCTAGGATCTGCTAAGCTCGGCAATCAGCCCCAGCATTTT

clone_size: -
d_call: -
j_call: TRBJ2-2
v_call: TRBV9
cdr3_aa: CASSSRPGQTGELFF
cdr3_nt: TGTGCCAGCAGCTCCCGACCAGGGCAAACCGGGGAGCTGTTTTTT

clone_size: few
d_call: TRBD1
j_call: TRBJ2-2
v_call: TRBV28
cdr3_aa: CASRPRQGNTGELFF
cdr3_nt: TGTGCCAGCAGACCCCGACAGGGCAACACCGGGGAGCTGTTTTTT

clone_size: -
d_call: -
j_call: TRBJ2-2
v_call: TRBV9
cdr3_aa: CASSPWGTVNTGELFF
cdr3_nt: TGTGCCAGCAGCCCCTGGGGGACGGTGAACACCGGGGAGCTGTTTTTT

clone_size: -
d_call: -
j_call: TRBJ2-2
v_call: TRBV6-5
cdr3_aa: CASSYWGDTGELFF
cdr3_nt: TGTGCCAGCAGTTACTGGGGGGACACCGGGGAGCTGTTTTTT

clone_size: -
d_call: -
j_call: TRBJ1-2
v_call: TRBV25-1
cdr3_aa: CASSALIPGSGYTF
cdr3_nt: TGTGCCAGCAGTGCCCTAATCCCCGGATCCGGCTACACCTTC

clone_size: few
d_call: TRBD1
j_call: TRBJ2-7
v_call: TRBV4-1
cdr3_aa: CASSPRTGGTYEQYF
cdr3_nt: TGCGCCAGCAGCCCGAGGACAGGGGGCACCTACGAGCAGTACTTC

clone_size: -
d_call: -
j_call: TRBJ2-1
v_call: TRBV6-5
cdr3_aa: CASSYGRGPPGNEQFF
cdr3_nt: TGTGCCAGCAGTTACGGGCGGGGGCCGCCGGGCAATGAGCAGTTCTTC

clone_size: -
d_call: TRBD2
j_call: TRBJ2-7
v_call: TRBV7-6
cdr3_aa: CASGRGEKQYF
cdr3_nt: TGTGCCAGCGGGCGGGGGGAGAAGCAGTACTTC

clone_size: -
d_call: -
j_call: TRBJ1-5
v_call: TRBV28
cdr3_aa: CASSLMLDYSNQPQHF
cdr3_nt: TGTGCCAGCAGTTTGATGCTGGATTATAGCAATCAGCCCCAGCATTTT

clone_size: -
d_call: TRBD1
j_call: TRBJ1-2
v_call: TRBV6-4
cdr3_aa: CASSREGYPGTGLLGYTF
cdr3_nt: TGTGCCAGCAGTAGGGAGGGATATCCCGGGACAGGGCTTCTCGGCTACACCTTC

clone_size: -
d_call: TRBD2
j_call: TRBJ2-7
v_call: TRBV9
cdr3_aa: CASSATSGGYEQYF
cdr3_nt: TGTGCCAGCAGCGCGACTAGCGGGGGGTACGAGCAGTACTTC

clone_size: -
d_call: TRBD1
j_call: TRBJ1-2
v_call: TRBV9
cdr3_aa: CASSGSGTGGYGYTF
cdr3_nt: TGTGCCAGCAGCGGATCCGGGACAGGGGGCTATGGCTACACCTTC

clone_size: -
d_call: -
j_call: TRBJ2-2
v_call: TRBV6-1
cdr3_aa: CASSPQGLGTGELFF
cdr3_nt: TGTGCCAGCAGTCCTCAGGGTCTGGGCACCGGGGAGCTGTTTTTT

clone_size: few
d_call: -
j_call: TRBJ1-2
v_call: TRBV5-1
cdr3_aa: CASSSSPALTGYTF
cdr3_nt: TGCGCCAGCAGCTCCTCCCCAGCCCTTACTGGCTACACCTTC

clone_size: -
d_call: -
j_call: TRBJ1-2
v_call: TRBV13
cdr3_aa: CASSLRGPGALDGYTF
cdr3_nt: TGTGCCAGCAGCTTACGTGGACCGGGTGCGCTCGATGGCTACACCTTC

clone_size: -
d_call: -
j_call: TRBJ2-5
v_call: TRBV6-5
cdr3_aa: CASSYSVSQHQYF
cdr3_nt: TGTGCCAGCAGTTACTCGGTCTCCCAGCATCAGTACTTC

clone_size: -
d_call: TRBD1
j_call: TRBJ2-7
v_call: TRBV6-1
cdr3_aa: CASSNRDRPRSEQYF
cdr3_nt: TGTGCCAGCAGTAACCGGGACAGGCCCAGGTCCGAGCAGTACTTC

clone_size: once
d_call: TRBD1
j_call: TRBJ1-5
v_call: TRBV9
cdr3_aa: CASSDGTGNQPQHF
cdr3_nt: TGTGCCAGCAGCGACGGGACAGGGAATCAGCCCCAGCATTTT

clone_size: -
d_call: -
j_call: TRBJ2-6
v_call: TRBV29-1
cdr3_aa: CSVEDRASGANVLTF
cdr3_nt: TGCAGCGTTGAAGACAGGGCCTCTGGGGCCAACGTCCTGACTTTC

clone_size: -
d_call: -
j_call: TRBJ1-2
v_call: TRBV27
cdr3_aa: CASSFNPKRIGYTF
cdr3_nt: TGTGCCAGCAGTTTCAATCCGAAGAGGATAGGCTACACCTTC

clone_size: -
d_call: -
j_call: TRBJ1-1
v_call: TRBV10-3
cdr3_aa: CATREGNTEAFF
cdr3_nt: TGTGCCACCCGCGAGGGAAACACTGAAGCTTTCTTT

clone_size: -
d_call: -
j_call: TRBJ1-1
v_call: TRBV27
cdr3_aa: CASSLRAEAFF
cdr3_nt: TGTGCCAGCAGTTTACGAGCTGAAGCTTTCTTT

clone_size: -
d_call: -
j_call: TRBJ1-3
v_call: TRBV5-8
cdr3_aa: CASSLMSSGNTIYF
cdr3_nt: TGTGCCAGCAGCTTGATGAGCTCTGGAAACACCATATATTTT

clone_size: -
d_call: -
j_call: TRBJ2-5
v_call: TRBV30
cdr3_aa: CAWSVSAGRETQYF
cdr3_nt: TGTGCCTGGAGTGTAAGTGCTGGGCGAGAGACCCAGTACTTC

clone_size: -
d_call: -
j_call: TRBJ2-5
v_call: TRBV4-3
cdr3_aa: CASSPRPQETQYF
cdr3_nt: TGCGCCAGCAGCCCAAGGCCGCAAGAGACCCAGTACTTC

clone_size: -
d_call: TRBD1
j_call: TRBJ1-4
v_call: TRBV5-4
cdr3_aa: CASSLEAGGATNEKLFF
cdr3_nt: TGTGCCAGCAGCTTGGAGGCAGGGGGTGCAACTAATGAAAAACTGTTTTTT

clone_size: -
d_call: TRBD1
j_call: TRBJ1-2
v_call: TRBV19
cdr3_aa: CASSLWDRDSYGYTF
cdr3_nt: TGTGCCAGTAGTCTCTGGGACAGGGATTCCTATGGCTACACCTTC

clone_size: -
d_call: TRBD1
j_call: TRBJ2-7
v_call: TRBV18
cdr3_aa: CASSPLGTGSDEQYF
cdr3_nt: TGTGCCAGCTCACCACTGGGGACAGGGAGCGACGAGCAGTACTTC

clone_size: -
d_call: -
j_call: TRBJ2-1
v_call: TRBV6-5
cdr3_aa: CASSYSYGSSYNEQFF
cdr3_nt: TGTGCCAGCAGTTACTCTTACGGTAGCTCCTACAATGAGCAGTTCTTC

clone_size: -
d_call: -
j_call: TRBJ2-7
v_call: TRBV4-1
cdr3_aa: CASSQEWTQSYEQYF
cdr3_nt: TGCGCCAGCAGCCAAGAATGGACTCAATCCTACGAGCAGTACTTC

clone_size: -
d_call: -
j_call: TRBJ2-5
v_call: TRBV6-5
cdr3_aa: CASISPAEETQYF
cdr3_nt: TGTGCCAGCATTTCTCCCGCCGAAGAGACCCAGTACTTC

clone_size: -
d_call: -
j_call: TRBJ2-1
v_call: TRBV19
cdr3_aa: CASSIGRKRLNNEQFF
cdr3_nt: TGTGCCAGTAGTATAGGTAGGAAAAGGCTTAACAATGAGCAGTTCTTC

clone_size: -
d_call: -
j_call: TRBJ2-2
v_call: TRBV6-1
cdr3_aa: CASKEGALNPGELFF
cdr3_nt: TGTGCCAGCAAGGAGGGGGCCCTAAACCCCGGGGAGCTGTTTTTT

clone_size: -
d_call: -
j_call: TRBJ1-5
v_call: TRBV28
cdr3_aa: CASIGPYSNQPQHF
cdr3_nt: TGTGCCAGCATAGGCCCCTATAGCAATCAGCCCCAGCATTTT

clone_size: once
d_call: -
j_call: TRBJ1-2
v_call: TRBV28
cdr3_aa: CASSLGPLYGYTF
cdr3_nt: TGTGCCAGCAGTTTAGGGCCCCTCTATGGCTACACCTTC

clone_size: -
d_call: -
j_call: TRBJ2-7
v_call: TRBV11-2
cdr3_aa: CASSLVSYLISYEQYF
cdr3_nt: TGTGCCAGCAGCTTAGTCAGTTACCTTATTTCCTACGAGCAGTACTTC

clone_size: -
d_call: -
j_call: TRBJ2-1
v_call: TRBV6-5
cdr3_aa: CASSYSGVNEQFF
cdr3_nt: TGTGCCAGCAGTTACTCAGGCGTCAATGAGCAGTTCTTC

clone_size: few
d_call: -
j_call: TRBJ2-2
v_call: TRBV19
cdr3_aa: CASSSTGLLGFLRELFF
cdr3_nt: TGTGCCAGTTCCTCGACAGGCCTTCTTGGGTTCCTGAGGGAGCTGTTTTTT

clone_size: -
d_call: TRBD1
j_call: TRBJ2-7
v_call: TRBV11-3
cdr3_aa: CASSRRDSYEQYF
cdr3_nt: TGTGCCAGCAGCCGCCGGGACAGCTACGAGCAGTACTTC

clone_size: -
d_call: -
j_call: TRBJ1-1
v_call: TRBV27
cdr3_aa: CASSGADRNTEAFF
cdr3_nt: TGTGCCAGCAGTGGGGCCGACAGGAACACTGAAGCTTTCTTT

clone_size: -
d_call: -
j_call: TRBJ1-1
v_call: TRBV6-5
cdr3_aa: CASSYSGAGRLTEAFF
cdr3_nt: TGTGCCAGCAGTTACTCCGGGGCGGGGCGGCTCACTGAAGCTTTCTTT

clone_size: -
d_call: -
j_call: TRBJ1-1
v_call: TRBV19
cdr3_aa: CASSIWGMGTEAFF
cdr3_nt: TGTGCCAGTAGTATATGGGGGATGGGCACTGAAGCTTTCTTT

clone_size: -
d_call: -
j_call: TRBJ2-2
v_call: TRBV27
cdr3_aa: CASSLGVGGELFF
cdr3_nt: TGTGCCAGCAGTTTAGGGGTTGGGGGGGAGCTGTTTTTT

clone_size: -
d_call: -
j_call: TRBJ1-1
v_call: TRBV9
cdr3_aa: CASSKGSNLPGVEAFF
cdr3_nt: TGTGCCAGCAGCAAAGGGTCCAACCTCCCGGGGGTGGAAGCTTTCTTT

clone_size: -
d_call: -
j_call: TRBJ1-2
v_call: TRBV11-2
cdr3_aa: CASSPTGRESGYTF
cdr3_nt: TGTGCCAGCAGCCCCACCGGGAGAGAGTCGGGCTACACCTTC

clone_size: once
d_call: TRBD1
j_call: TRBJ1-5
v_call: TRBV30
cdr3_aa: CAWKGAGNQPQHF
cdr3_nt: TGTGCCTGGAAGGGGGCAGGGAATCAGCCCCAGCATTTT

clone_size: -
d_call: -
j_call: TRBJ2-5
v_call: TRBV28
cdr3_aa: CASSLTVSQETQYF
cdr3_nt: TGTGCCAGCAGTTTAACTGTCTCTCAAGAGACCCAGTACTTC

clone_size: -
d_call: -
j_call: TRBJ1-2
v_call: TRBV29-1
cdr3_aa: CSAPGPQSDGYTF
cdr3_nt: TGCAGCGCCCCGGGACCGCAAAGTGATGGCTACACCTTC

clone_size: -
d_call: -
j_call: TRBJ1-1
v_call: TRBV5-6
cdr3_aa: CASSLELQGGGKLTEAFF
cdr3_nt: TGTGCCAGCAGCTTGGAGTTACAGGGCGGGGGCAAATTGACTGAAGCTTTCTTT